This T cell receptor beta chain was sequenced in a study of blood T cells in healthy people across ages. Findings and caveats of the study: More naive CD4+ cells and higher diversity were found in long-lived than in aged donors.

This clonotype has only a few counts. Its specificity is unknown. Then a second PCR, running about 6 to 12 cycles, was carried out with a sample-barcoded 5' primer and a J-beta primer mix. TCRdb fed the 5' RACE reads into MiXCR, producing one record per CDR3 protein. The sample lists hundreds of thousands of distinct CDR3 sequences, 21% occurring once. The germline V gene has CDR1 LGHDT and CDR2 YNNKEL (reference sequence). CDR3 size: 19 residues. Every donor contributed roughly 11 milliliters of peripheral blood by blood draw. The sequence was obtained from a man aged 65 to 79 in good health. The chain combines TRBV3-1 with TRBJ2-5; 7 positions agree with TRBD2. The tail of the sequence fits TRBJ2-1 better, so the J call may be wrong. Sequenced: blood. The CDR3 DNA reads as TGTGCCAGCAGCCAAGACCCCCGGTTTCTGGCGGGAGTAACCAATGAGCAGTTCTTC. Translated, it gives CASSQDPRFLAGVTNEQFF.